A selection of T cell receptor beta chains follows, all from one sample in a study of blood T cell repertoires in COVID-19. Using immunoSEQ multiplex PCR, the repertoire was profiled, and TCRdb retains in-frame clones only, with some absent. The repertoire holds roughly 300,000 clones, with around 81% as singletons. Sequences were obtained from peripheral blood. These receptors were collected from a woman aged 55-70 years with active or convalescent COVID-19. The CDR3 runs from the conserved cysteine through the conserved F or W. A D gene is named only where the DNA matches it firmly. A clone size is listed for some rows: how often the clone was seen (once, few, many), or a class if it is expanded.

clone size: -
J gene: TRBJ2-7
D gene: TRBD1
V gene: TRBV5-5
CDR3 protein: CASSWGQGVYEQYF
CDR3 DNA: TGTGCCAGCAGCTGGGGACAGGGGGTCTACGAGCAGTACTTC

clone size: -
J gene: TRBJ1-1
D gene: TRBD1
V gene: TRBV7-2
CDR3 protein: CASSYTGGTEAFF
CDR3 DNA: TGTGCCAGCAGCTATACAGGGGGGACTGAAGCTTTCTTT

clone size: -
J gene: TRBJ1-6
D gene: TRBD1
V gene: TRBV9
CDR3 protein: CASGRDRGSYNSPLHF
CDR3 DNA: TGTGCCAGCGGCCGGGACAGGGGCTCCTATAATTCACCCCTCCACTTT

clone size: few
J gene: TRBJ1-2
D gene: TRBD1
V gene: TRBV4-1
CDR3 protein: CASSLRDSLYGYTF
CDR3 DNA: TGCGCCAGCAGCCTTAGGGACAGTCTCTATGGCTACACCTTC

clone size: -
J gene: TRBJ1-5
D gene: -
V gene: TRBV10-2
CDR3 protein: CASSYTGLSNQPQHF
CDR3 DNA: TGCGCCAGCAGTTATACAGGGCTTAGCAATCAGCCCCAGCATTTT

clone size: -
J gene: TRBJ2-3
D gene: TRBD2
V gene: TRBV12-5
CDR3 protein: CASGLVGGRSDTQYF
CDR3 DNA: TGTGCTAGTGGTTTGGTAGGCGGGAGATCAGATACGCAGTATTTT

clone size: few
J gene: TRBJ2-7
D gene: -
V gene: TRBV2
CDR3 protein: CASDRGPSEQYF
CDR3 DNA: TGTGCCAGCGATCGGGGTCCGAGCGAGCAGTACTTC

clone size: -
J gene: TRBJ2-7
D gene: -
V gene: TRBV24-1
CDR3 protein: CATSDLPRPTRAYEQYF
CDR3 DNA: TGTGCCACCAGTGATTTGCCCAGGCCAACCCGTGCCTACGAGCAGTACTTC

clone size: once
J gene: TRBJ2-7
D gene: TRBD1
V gene: TRBV16
CDR3 protein: CASKEGQEYEQYF
CDR3 DNA: TGTGCCAGCAAGGAGGGACAGGAATACGAGCAGTACTTC

clone size: -
J gene: TRBJ2-2
D gene: -
V gene: TRBV5-4
CDR3 protein: CASSSTDNDPGELFF
CDR3 DNA: TGTGCCAGCAGCTCCACGGACAATGATCCCGGGGAGCTGTTTTTT

clone size: -
J gene: TRBJ2-3
D gene: TRBD2
V gene: TRBV9
CDR3 protein: CASSVRGGRGDTQYF
CDR3 DNA: TGTGCCAGCAGCGTTCGGGGGGGCCGGGGAGATACGCAGTATTTT

clone size: once
J gene: TRBJ2-5
D gene: TRBD2
V gene: TRBV7-3
CDR3 protein: CASSNKETSGGMETQYF
CDR3 DNA: TGTGCCAGCAGCAATAAGGAGACTAGCGGGGGAATGGAGACCCAGTACTTC

clone size: -
J gene: TRBJ1-4
D gene: -
V gene: TRBV7-9
CDR3 protein: CASSLDSKKELFF
CDR3 DNA: TGTGCCAGCAGCTTGGACAGCAAAAAAGAACTGTTTTTT

clone size: -
J gene: TRBJ2-7
D gene: -
V gene: TRBV7-2
CDR3 protein: CASSLAQSGVRGYEQYF
CDR3 DNA: TGTGCCAGCAGCTTAGCCCAATCAGGGGTCCGCGGCTACGAGCAGTACTTC

clone size: -
J gene: TRBJ2-1
D gene: TRBD1
V gene: TRBV19
CDR3 protein: CASSMTGFGDNEQFF
CDR3 DNA: TGTGCCAGTAGTATGACAGGGTTCGGTGACAATGAGCAGTTCTTC

clone size: -
J gene: TRBJ2-7
D gene: -
V gene: TRBV18
CDR3 protein: CASSPPADSYEQYF
CDR3 DNA: TGTGCCAGCTCACCACCGGCAGACTCCTACGAGCAGTACTTC

clone size: -
J gene: TRBJ2-1
D gene: TRBD2
V gene: TRBV5-1
CDR3 protein: CASSPRLTTSAKVVINEQFF
CDR3 DNA: TGCGCCAGCAGCCCTCGCCTGACGACTAGCGCGAAAGTAGTTATCAATGAGCAGTTCTTC

clone size: -
J gene: TRBJ1-5
D gene: -
V gene: TRBV6-6
CDR3 protein: CASLGAAPPLYQPQHF
CDR3 DNA: -

clone size: -
J gene: TRBJ2-7
D gene: TRBD2
V gene: TRBV6-6
CDR3 protein: CASSQVIGGGSYEQYF
CDR3 DNA: TGTGCCAGCAGCCAGGTTATCGGGGGGGGGTCCTACGAGCAGTACTTC

clone size: few
J gene: TRBJ1-6
D gene: -
V gene: TRBV30
CDR3 protein: CAWSVLEGGQSPLHF
CDR3 DNA: TGTGCCTGGAGTGTACTGGAGGGAGGGCAATCACCCCTCCACTTT

clone size: -
J gene: TRBJ2-7
D gene: TRBD1
V gene: TRBV27
CDR3 protein: CASSLIYFAGTGGNEQYF
CDR3 DNA: TGTGCCAGCAGTTTAATCTACTTCGCCGGGACAGGGGGCAACGAGCAGTACTTC

clone size: -
J gene: TRBJ1-1
D gene: -
V gene: TRBV3-1/TRBV3-2
CDR3 protein: CASSQASGAGAFF
CDR3 DNA: TGTGCCAGCAGCCAAGCCTCAGGCGCGGGAGCTTTCTTT

clone size: few
J gene: TRBJ1-2
D gene: -
V gene: TRBV5-8
CDR3 protein: CASSLGLGYTF
CDR3 DNA: TGTGCCAGCAGCTTGGGTCTTGGCTACACCTTC

clone size: -
J gene: TRBJ2-6
D gene: -
V gene: TRBV11-3
CDR3 protein: CASSLTGSGANVLTF
CDR3 DNA: TGTGCCAGCAGCTTAACAGGGTCTGGGGCCAACGTCCTGACTTTC

clone size: -
J gene: TRBJ2-3
D gene: TRBD2
V gene: TRBV4-2
CDR3 protein: CASSQAQASGDLTSTDTQYF
CDR3 DNA: TGTGCCAGCAGCCAAGCTCAGGCTAGCGGGGATCTAACTAGCACAGATACGCAGTATTTT

clone size: -
J gene: TRBJ1-4
D gene: TRBD1
V gene: TRBV6-5
CDR3 protein: CASSRQGLSEKLFF
CDR3 DNA: TGTGCCAGCAGTCGACAGGGCCTAAGTGAAAAACTGTTTTTT

clone size: -
J gene: TRBJ2-7
D gene: TRBD1
V gene: TRBV27
CDR3 protein: CASSFGDRGYEQYF
CDR3 DNA: TGTGCCAGCAGTTTTGGGGACAGGGGCTACGAGCAGTACTTC

clone size: -
J gene: TRBJ2-1
D gene: -
V gene: TRBV4-3
CDR3 protein: CASSQDPAIEQFF
CDR3 DNA: TGCGCCAGCAGCCAAGATCCTGCGATTGAGCAGTTCTTC

clone size: few
J gene: TRBJ1-5
D gene: -
V gene: TRBV18
CDR3 protein: CASSPRGGAQHF
CDR3 DNA: TGTGCCAGCTCACCACGAGGGGGGGCCCAGCATTTT

clone size: -
J gene: TRBJ2-7
D gene: -
V gene: TRBV10-3
CDR3 protein: CAILDGGEQYF
CDR3 DNA: TGTGCCATCCTGGACGGGGGCGAGCAGTACTTC

clone size: -
J gene: TRBJ2-3
D gene: -
V gene: TRBV9
CDR3 protein: CASSAVGSGSQVTQYF
CDR3 DNA: TGTGCCAGCAGTGCCGTGGGATCGGGGAGTCAGGTTACGCAGTATTTT

clone size: -
J gene: TRBJ2-1
D gene: TRBD1
V gene: TRBV25-1
CDR3 protein: CASSDNTGAHGQFF
CDR3 DNA: TGTGCCAGCAGTGACAATACAGGGGCCCATGGGCAGTTCTTC

clone size: few
J gene: TRBJ2-7
D gene: -
V gene: TRBV27
CDR3 protein: CASSSRTQPSYEQYF
CDR3 DNA: TGTGCCAGCAGTTCAAGGACACAGCCGTCCTACGAGCAGTACTTC

clone size: -
J gene: TRBJ1-1
D gene: -
V gene: TRBV5-1
CDR3 protein: CASGAAVMNTEAFF
CDR3 DNA: TGCGCCAGCGGGGCGGCGGTGATGAACACTGAAGCTTTCTTT

clone size: -
J gene: TRBJ1-1
D gene: -
V gene: TRBV6-5
CDR3 protein: CASSYSNTGYTEAFF
CDR3 DNA: TGTGCCAGCAGTTACTCAAATACAGGGTACACTGAAGCTTTCTTT

clone size: -
J gene: TRBJ2-1
D gene: -
V gene: TRBV20-1
CDR3 protein: CSASGRGPPYNEQFF
CDR3 DNA: TGCAGTGCTAGTGGGCGGGGGCCGCCCTACAATGAGCAGTTCTTC

clone size: few
J gene: TRBJ2-7
D gene: TRBD1
V gene: TRBV14
CDR3 protein: CASSRGANRGFGYEQYF
CDR3 DNA: TGTGCCAGCAGCCGGGGGGCCAACAGGGGGTTCGGGTACGAGCAGTACTTC

clone size: -
J gene: TRBJ1-2
D gene: TRBD1
V gene: TRBV2
CDR3 protein: CASSESLRDRNNYGYTF
CDR3 DNA: TGTGCCAGCAGTGAGTCCCTCCGGGACAGAAATAACTATGGCTACACCTTC

clone size: once
J gene: TRBJ2-5
D gene: TRBD1
V gene: TRBV5-6
CDR3 protein: CASSRGTVRETQYF
CDR3 DNA: TGTGCCAGCAGCCGTGGGACAGTGAGGGAGACCCAGTACTTC

clone size: -
J gene: TRBJ2-7
D gene: -
V gene: TRBV7-2
CDR3 protein: CASSLAAVGKEQYF
CDR3 DNA: TGTGCCAGCAGCTTAGCGGCGGTCGGTAAAGAGCAGTACTTC

clone size: -
J gene: TRBJ2-7
D gene: -
V gene: TRBV19
CDR3 protein: CASSITGGYEQYF
CDR3 DNA: TGTGCCAGTAGTATAACCGGGGGCTACGAGCAGTACTTC

clone size: -
J gene: TRBJ2-5
D gene: TRBD2
V gene: TRBV7-2
CDR3 protein: CASSLHSGTSGGGHQYF
CDR3 DNA: TGTGCCAGCAGCCTCCACTCCGGGACTAGCGGGGGGGGACACCAGTACTTC

clone size: -
J gene: TRBJ2-5
D gene: -
V gene: TRBV3-1/TRBV3-2
CDR3 protein: CASLDGGGETQYF
CDR3 DNA: TGTGCCAGCTTAGACGGGGGTGGGGAGACCCAGTACTTC

clone size: -
J gene: TRBJ1-2
D gene: TRBD1
V gene: TRBV9
CDR3 protein: CASSVAAGGGYGYTF
CDR3 DNA: TGTGCCAGCAGCGTAGCGGCAGGGGGAGGCTATGGCTACACCTTC

clone size: -
J gene: TRBJ2-7
D gene: -
V gene: TRBV3-1/TRBV3-2
CDR3 protein: CASSRQVSYEQYF
CDR3 DNA: TGTGCCAGCAGTCGACAGGTCTCCTACGAGCAGTACTTC

clone size: -
J gene: TRBJ2-1
D gene: -
V gene: TRBV18
CDR3 protein: CASSPGGGGGNEQFF
CDR3 DNA: TGTGCCAGCTCACCAGGGGGCGGGGGCGGCAATGAGCAGTTCTTC

clone size: -
J gene: TRBJ2-1
D gene: TRBD2
V gene: TRBV5-1
CDR3 protein: CASSPTSGGPNEQFF
CDR3 DNA: TGCGCCAGCAGCCCGACTAGCGGGGGGCCCAATGAGCAGTTCTTC

clone size: -
J gene: TRBJ1-2
D gene: TRBD1
V gene: TRBV5-1
CDR3 protein: CASSLDRGDYGYTF
CDR3 DNA: TGCGCCAGCAGCTTGGACAGGGGGGACTATGGCTACACCTTC

clone size: -
J gene: TRBJ1-1
D gene: TRBD1
V gene: TRBV5-8
CDR3 protein: CASSGLRGFGTEAFF
CDR3 DNA: TGTGCCAGCAGCGGCCTCAGGGGGTTTGGAACTGAAGCTTTCTTT

clone size: -
J gene: TRBJ1-4
D gene: -
V gene: TRBV11-2
CDR3 protein: CASSLGGRLGEKLFF
CDR3 DNA: TGTGCCAGCAGCTTAGGGGGCAGGTTGGGTGAAAAACTGTTTTTT

clone size: -
J gene: TRBJ1-2
D gene: -
V gene: TRBV12-5
CDR3 protein: CASGLPRVNYGYTF
CDR3 DNA: TGTGCTAGTGGTTTGCCCAGGGTTAACTATGGCTACACCTTC

clone size: -
J gene: TRBJ2-3
D gene: -
V gene: TRBV5-4
CDR3 protein: CASSLDGHTPADTQYF
CDR3 DNA: TGTGCCAGCAGCTTGGACGGTCATACTCCGGCAGATACGCAGTATTTT

clone size: -
J gene: TRBJ1-1
D gene: TRBD1
V gene: TRBV9
CDR3 protein: CASSVEGAWASEAFF
CDR3 DNA: TGTGCCAGCAGCGTAGAGGGGGCTTGGGCGAGTGAAGCTTTCTTT

clone size: -
J gene: TRBJ2-7
D gene: -
V gene: TRBV2
CDR3 protein: CASRVGAYEQYF
CDR3 DNA: TGTGCCAGCAGGGTCGGGGCCTACGAGCAGTACTTC